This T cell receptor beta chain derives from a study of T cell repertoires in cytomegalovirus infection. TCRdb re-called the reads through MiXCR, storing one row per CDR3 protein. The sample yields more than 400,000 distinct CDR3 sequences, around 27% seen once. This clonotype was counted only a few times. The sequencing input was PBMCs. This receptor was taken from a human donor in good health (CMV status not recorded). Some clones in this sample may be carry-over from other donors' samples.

CDR3 nucleotides: TGTGCCAGCAGCGCGATCCGCGGGAGGGGCCATGAGCAGTTCTTC. Protein sequence: CASSAIRGRGHEQFF. The chain is built from TRBV7-8 and TRBJ2-1; TRBD2 aligns across 9 bases. The CDR3 runs to 15 residues. Germline V lookup: CDR1 SGHVS, CDR2 FQNEAQ. With 5 bases clipped from V and 8 bases from J, the junction kept 10 bases outside the gene matches.